This T cell receptor (beta chain) derives from a study of radiation and T cells in renal cell carcinoma. Sequencing was performed with immunoSEQ multiplex PCR; in TCRdb, only in-frame clones are kept and a portion is missing. The sample holds tens of thousands of clones, approximately 80% seen once. As to time point: blood 4 weeks post-SBRT, at nephrectomy. The treatment here: 15 Gy SBRT to primary tumor, nephrectomy 4 weeks later. Nephrectomy followed 15 Gy stereotactic body radiation by 4 weeks. Blood was sampled at baseline, 2 weeks and 4 weeks after SBRT. CDR1 and CDR2 from the germline V gene are SNHLY and FYNNEI. Trimming left V 7 bases short and J 1 base short, with 10 bases between. CDR3 length: 14 residues.

Material: blood, obtained from a patient whose treatment included radiotherapy and nephrectomy. The gene calls are TRBV2 and TRBJ2-2, with a tentative D call TRBD2 (6 bases). This TCR was recovered from a man aged 45 to 65 with renal cell carcinoma. CDR3 nucleotide sequence: TGTGCCAGCAAGCCTAGCGAGAACACCGGGGAGCTGTTTTTT. Its translation is CASKPSENTGELFF.